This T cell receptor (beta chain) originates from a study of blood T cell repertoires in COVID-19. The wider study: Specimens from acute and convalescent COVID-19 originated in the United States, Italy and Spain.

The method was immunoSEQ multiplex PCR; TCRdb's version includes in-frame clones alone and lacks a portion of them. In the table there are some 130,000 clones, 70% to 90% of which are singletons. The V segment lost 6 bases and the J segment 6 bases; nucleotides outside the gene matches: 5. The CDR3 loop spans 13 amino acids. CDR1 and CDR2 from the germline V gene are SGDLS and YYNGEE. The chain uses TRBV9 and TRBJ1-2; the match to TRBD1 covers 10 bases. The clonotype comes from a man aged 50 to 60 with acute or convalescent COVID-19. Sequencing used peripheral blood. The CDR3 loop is CASKGDRGHGYTF. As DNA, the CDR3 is TGTGCCAGCAAAGGGGACAGGGGCCATGGCTACACCTTC.